Below are 9 T cell receptor beta chains sequenced from a single sample in a study of cytomegalovirus exposure and HLA in healthy donors. Primers included in the PCR were 60 Vbeta and 13 Jbeta primers. This table comes from immunoSEQ multiplex PCR, and its TCRdb copy is limited to in-frame clones, with some not included. The table records approximately 220,000 clones, over 65% of them present only once. The sequenced sample consisted of PBMCs. The receptor source for this set is a young man in good health and CMV-seronegative.

This clone has only a few counts. This rearrangement joins TRBV27 to TRBJ2-3; possible D gene TRBD2, 5 bases. Germline assignment: CDR1 MNHEY and CDR2 SMNVEV (reference sequence). V lost 3 bases and J lost 4, with 11 bases in between. This CDR3 spans 14 amino acids. CDR3 nucleotides: TGTGCCAGCAGTTTCCGAAACGGGGCAGATACGCAGTATTTT. It specifies CASSFRNGADTQYF.

V usage is TRBV7-2 and J usage is TRBJ2-1, with TRBD2 matching 7 bases. The CDR3 sequence is 17 residues long. V dropped 5 bases and J dropped 2; count of bases not matched to a gene: 12. Germline assignment: CDR1 SGHTA and CDR2 FQGNSA. The CDR3 DNA sequence: TGTGCCAGCAGCCCGCTACTAGCGACGAGCCCCTACAATGAGCAGTTCTTC. Translating gives CASSPLLATSPYNEQFF.

The chain combines TRBV10-1 with TRBJ1-1; D gene ambiguous. This CDR3 is built from 13 residues. V lost 4 bases, J lost 0 bases, and 6 bases lay in between. Per germline, CDR1 WNHNN and CDR2 SYGVQD (reference sequence). DNA of the CDR3: TGCGCCAGCAGTGTAGCGTTGAACACTGAAGCTTTCTTT. Translation gives CASSVALNTEAFF.

Regarding this clone: Other DNA sequences in the same sample also yield this CDR3. The V and J genes are TRBV30 and TRBJ1-2; D not certain. The germline V gene encodes CDR1 GTSNPN and CDR2 SVGIG (reference sequence). The CDR3 has 12 residues. V was clipped by 3 bases and J by 5 bases, with 10 bases between them. The CDR3 sequence is CAWSAGGYGYTF. The CDR3 DNA reads as TGTGCCTGGAGCGCCGGAGGGTATGGCTACACCTTC. Using reference TRBV30 and TRBJ1-2 for the parts outside the CDR3, the full variable domain is SQTIHQWPATLVQPVGSPLSLECTVEGTSNPNLYWYRQAAGRGLQLLFYSVGIGQISSEVPQNLSASRPQDRQFILSSKKLLLSDSGFYLCAWSAGGYGYTFGSGTRLTVV.

The chain combines TRBV18 with TRBJ1-5; D possibly corresponds to TRBD1 (6 bases). This CDR3 comprises 15 residues. Germline CDR1 and CDR2: KGHSH and LQKENI. Trimming removed 6 bases at V and 7 bases at J, with 19 bases between. The chain's CDR3 is CASSLLQGMEQPQHF. As DNA, the CDR3 is TGTGCCAGCTCCCTACTCCAGGGGATGGAGCAGCCCCAGCATTTT.

V usage is TRBV7-8 and J usage is TRBJ2-1; D is perhaps TRBD1 (5 bases). The CDR3 consists of 13 residues. Looked up from germline, CDR1 is SGHVS and CDR2 is FQNEAQ. V dropped 6 bases and J dropped 4 bases, with 10 bases sitting between them. The CDR3 region is CASSPTGYNEQFF. CDR3 in DNA: TGTGCCAGCAGTCCTACAGGTTACAATGAGCAGTTCTTC. Supplemented by reference TRBV7-8 and TRBJ2-1, the full variable domain reads GAGVSQSPRYKVAKRGQDVALRCDPISGHVSLFWYQQALGQGPEFLTYFQNEAQLDKSGLPSDRFFAERPEGSVSTLKIQRTQQEDSAVYLCASSPTGYNEQFFGPGTRLTVL.

CDR3 DNA sequence: TGTGCCTGCCGACAGGGAAGCAATCAGCCCCAGCATTTT. Translated, it gives CACRQGSNQPQHF. The rearrangement joins TRBV28 to TRBJ1-5; the match to TRBD1 covers 7 bases. The CDR3 is 13 amino acids. V lost 11 bases to trimming and J lost 1 base; unmatched junction nucleotides: 5. CDR1 MDHEN and CDR2 SYDVKM come from the germline V gene.

This clone was counted a single time. This chain links TRBV10-1 with TRBJ1-5, with D possibly matching TRBD1 (5 bases). The CDR3 totals 14 residues. Deletions cut 5 bases from V and 5 bases from J, with 13 bases between. The germline CDR1 and CDR2 sequences are WNHNN and SYGVQD (reference sequence). CDR3 bases: TGCGCCAGCAGTCCCATGGGGCACGATCAGCCCCAGCATTTT. Residues: CASSPMGHDQPQHF.

The chain joins TRBV7-2 to TRBJ1-2, with 7 bases identical to TRBD1. The germline V gene has CDR1 SGHTA and CDR2 FQGNSA. V lost 5 bases, J lost 8 bases, and 5 bases stayed unmatched. The CDR3 spans 12 residues. Here the CDR3 reads CASSRQGFGYTF. In nucleotides, the CDR3 is TGTGCCAGCAGCCGACAGGGTTTCGGCTACACCTTC.